The rows below give T cell receptor beta chains drawn from one sample of a study of T cell responses to AZD1222 COVID-19 vaccine. Sequencing was performed with immunoSEQ multiplex PCR; in TCRdb, only in-frame clones are kept and a portion is missing. Counted here are around 120,000 clones, 70% to 90% occurring once; the ten biggest clones make up 3.9%. The specimen was peripheral blood, collected on day 0 of MenACWY control vaccination. The receptors shown here come from an adult in good health. The CDR3 runs from the conserved cysteine through the conserved F or W. The D gene is left open where the match is weak. Size tells how often a clone was seen (once, few, many) or the class of an expanded clone, and some rows leave it out.

-	TRBV30	TRBD1	TRBJ2-7	CAWSRGTGGSGGEQYF	TGTGCCTGGAGCAGAGGGACAGGGGGATCTGGGGGCGAGCAGTACTTC
-	TRBV18	TRBD2	TRBJ2-3	CASSPGLVAGDPTDTQYF	TGTGCCAGCTCACCAGGTCTGGTAGCGGGGGACCCCACAGATACGCAGTATTTT
-	TRBV3-1/TRBV3-2	TRBD2	TRBJ2-2	CASSRLAANTGELFF	TGTGCCAGCAGCCGACTAGCGGCGAACACCGGGGAGCTGTTTTTT
once	TRBV11-2	-	TRBJ1-3	CASSLAVSGNTIYF	TGTGCCAGCAGCTTAGCTGTCTCTGGAAACACCATATATTTT
-	TRBV10-1	-	TRBJ1-1	CASRGDTEAFF	TGCGCCAGCAGAGGAGACACTGAAGCTTTCTTT
-	TRBV10-3	TRBD1	TRBJ1-3	CAISDDRGGNTIYF	TGTGCCATCAGTGACGACAGGGGGGGAAACACCATATATTTT
-	TRBV28	-	TRBJ1-2	CASSAGALGGGYTF	TGTGCCAGCAGTGCCGGGGCCCTGGGCGGTGGCTACACCTTC
-	TRBV2	-	TRBJ2-5	CASTSGETQYF	TGTGCCAGCACCTCGGGGGAGACCCAGTACTTC
-	TRBV18	TRBD1	TRBJ1-2	CASSPPGGQGGYGYTF	TGTGCCAGCTCACCACCGGGGGGACAGGGAGGCTATGGCTACACCTTC
-	TRBV4-1	TRBD2	TRBJ2-3	CASSQGTSGGPWDTQYF	TGCGCCAGCAGCCAAGGGACTAGCGGGGGGCCGTGGGATACGCAGTATTTT
-	TRBV28	-	TRBJ1-4	CASSPSPTFYRDEKLFF	TGTGCCAGCAGTCCAAGCCCCACTTTTTATCGGGATGAAAAACTGTTTTTT
-	TRBV27	TRBD1	TRBJ1-2	CASSLYTGDYGYTF	TGTGCCAGCAGTTTATATACAGGGGACTATGGCTACACCTTC
-	TRBV24-1	TRBD1	TRBJ2-3	CATRGQGGTDTQYF	TGTGCCACGAGAGGACAGGGGGGAACAGATACGCAGTATTTT
-	TRBV7-9	TRBD1	TRBJ1-2	CASSPRTGHYGYTF	TGTGCCAGCAGCCCACGGACAGGCCACTATGGCTACACCTTC
-	TRBV2	-	TRBJ2-7	CASSEDRDTIYEQYF	TGTGCCAGCAGTGAAGACCGGGACACTATCTACGAGCAGTACTTC
-	TRBV5-1	TRBD1	TRBJ2-7	CASSPLGTVYEQYF	TGCGCCAGCAGCCCACTAGGGACAGTCTACGAGCAGTACTTC
-	TRBV18	TRBD1	TRBJ2-1	CASSPPGTGGNEQFF	TGTGCCAGCTCACCTCCCGGGACAGGGGGCAATGAGCAGTTCTTC
-	TRBV10-3	TRBD1	TRBJ1-1	CAISRQGAFDTEAFF	TGTGCCATCAGCAGGCAGGGGGCATTTGACACTGAAGCTTTCTTT
once	TRBV5-1	-	TRBJ1-4	CASSLEGPQEKLFF	TGCGCCAGCAGCTTAGAGGGACCCCAAGAAAAACTGTTTTTT
-	TRBV5-1	TRBD1	TRBJ1-1	CASSPATGGSSTEAFF	TGCGCCAGCAGCCCGGCCACAGGGGGCTCGAGCACTGAAGCTTTCTTT
-	TRBV7-9	TRBD1	TRBJ2-1	CASSHDRDEQFF	TGTGCCAGCAGCCATGACAGGGATGAGCAGTTCTTC
-	TRBV7-3	-	TRBJ2-5	CASSLSPPGGGETQYF	TGTGCCAGCAGCTTAAGTCCCCCCGGGGGTGGGGAGACCCAGTACTTC
-	TRBV7-4	-	TRBJ1-5	CASSLEQKYSNQPQHF	TGTGCCAGCAGCTTAGAACAGAAATATAGCAATCAGCCCCAGCATTTT
-	TRBV19	-	TRBJ1-2	CASNPISRGDSYGYTF	TGTGCCAGTAACCCAATCTCCAGGGGTGACTCGTATGGCTACACCTTC
-	TRBV4-1	-	TRBJ1-5	CASSQDVVRETGINQPQHF	TGCGCCAGCAGCCAAGATGTCGTTCGGGAGACGGGTATCAATCAGCCCCAGCATTTT
-	TRBV29-1	-	TRBJ1-3	CSVEKASGNTIYF	TGCAGCGTTGAAAAGGCGTCGGGAAACACCATATATTTT
-	TRBV10-3	TRBD1	TRBJ1-5	CAISGTGQGDQPQHF	TGTGCCATCAGTGGAACGGGACAGGGGGATCAGCCCCAGCATTTT
-	TRBV2	-	TRBJ1-2	CASSLMGGSGYTF	TGTGCCAGCAGCCTTATGGGGGGGAGTGGCTACACCTTC
-	TRBV10-3	TRBD1	TRBJ2-7	CAISPGTAVSYEQYF	TGTGCCATCAGTCCAGGGACAGCTGTTTCCTACGAGCAGTACTTC